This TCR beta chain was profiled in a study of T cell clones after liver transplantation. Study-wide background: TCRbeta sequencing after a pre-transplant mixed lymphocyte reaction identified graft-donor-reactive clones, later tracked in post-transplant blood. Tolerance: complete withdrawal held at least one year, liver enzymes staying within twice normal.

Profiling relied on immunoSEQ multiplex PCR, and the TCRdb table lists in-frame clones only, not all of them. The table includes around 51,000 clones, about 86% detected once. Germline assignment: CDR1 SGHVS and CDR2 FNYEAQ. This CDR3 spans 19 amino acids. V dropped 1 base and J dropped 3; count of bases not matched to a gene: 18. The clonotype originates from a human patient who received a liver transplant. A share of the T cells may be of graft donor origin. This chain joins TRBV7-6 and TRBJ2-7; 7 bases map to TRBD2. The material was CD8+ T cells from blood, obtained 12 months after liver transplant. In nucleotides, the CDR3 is TGTGCCAGCAGCTTAGAGGTGGGAGGGCCTGTTAATCCATTCTACGAGCAGTACTTC. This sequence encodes CASSLEVGGPVNPFYEQYF.